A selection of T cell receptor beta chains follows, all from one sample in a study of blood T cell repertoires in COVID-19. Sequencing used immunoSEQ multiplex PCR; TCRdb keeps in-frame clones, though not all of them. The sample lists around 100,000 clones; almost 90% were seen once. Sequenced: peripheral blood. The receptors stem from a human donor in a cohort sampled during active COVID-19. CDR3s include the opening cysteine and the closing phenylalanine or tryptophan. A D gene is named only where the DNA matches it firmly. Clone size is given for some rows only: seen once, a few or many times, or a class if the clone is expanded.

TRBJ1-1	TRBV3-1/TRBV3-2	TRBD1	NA	CASSQGRGRGWTGEAFF	TGTGCCAGCAGCCAAGGTCGGGGCAGGGGGTGGACCGGTGAAGCTTTCTTT
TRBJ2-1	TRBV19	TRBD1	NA	CASSLTGGNEQFF	TGTGCCAGTAGCCTTACAGGGGGCAATGAGCAGTTCTTC
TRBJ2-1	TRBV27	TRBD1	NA	CASSPGTGGVNEQFF	TGTGCCAGCAGCCCGGGGACAGGGGGCGTTAATGAGCAGTTCTTC
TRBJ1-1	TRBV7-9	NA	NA	CASSLSVNTEAFF	TGTGCCAGCAGCTTATCCGTGAACACTGAAGCTTTCTTT
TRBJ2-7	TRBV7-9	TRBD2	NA	CATQGLAAPYEQYF	TGTGCCACCCAGGGACTAGCGGCCCCCTACGAGCAGTACTTC
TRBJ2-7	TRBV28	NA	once	CASSLLIGAGKEQYF	TGTGCCAGCAGTTTATTGATTGGGGCAGGGAAGGAGCAGTACTTC
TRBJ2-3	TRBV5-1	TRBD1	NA	CASNLGGQGTDTQYF	TGCGCCAGCAACTTAGGAGGACAGGGGACAGATACGCAGTATTTT
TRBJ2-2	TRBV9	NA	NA	CASSVVSGTGELFF	TGTGCCAGCAGCGTAGTATCAGGGACCGGGGAGCTGTTTTTT
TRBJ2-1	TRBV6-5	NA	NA	CASSYYGQIKEQFF	TGTGCCAGCAGTTACTACGGACAGATAAAGGAGCAGTTCTTC
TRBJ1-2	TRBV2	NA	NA	CATGEDSRYGYTF	TGTGCCACGGGGGAGGACTCACGCTATGGCTACACCTTC
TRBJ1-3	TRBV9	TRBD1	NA	CASSPTGGSGNTIYF	TGTGCCAGCAGCCCCACAGGGGGCTCTGGAAACACCATATATTTT
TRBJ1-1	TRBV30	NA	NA	CAWMRNTEAFF	TGTGCCTGGATGCGGAACACTGAAGCTTTCTTT
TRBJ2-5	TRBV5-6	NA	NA	CASSFSETQYF	TGTGCCAGCAGCTTTAGCGAGACCCAGTACTTC
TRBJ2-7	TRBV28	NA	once	CASSGSGLYEQYF	TGTGCCAGCAGCGGGTCAGGGCTGTACGAGCAGTACTTC
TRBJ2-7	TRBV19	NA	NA	CASRRTGQTYEQYF	TGTGCCAGTAGGAGGACGGGACAAACCTACGAGCAGTACTTC
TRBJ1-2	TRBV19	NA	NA	CASSVLGADGYTF	TGTGCCAGTAGTGTCCTTGGGGCGGATGGCTACACCTTC
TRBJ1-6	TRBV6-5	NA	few	CASSYSEGNSPLHF	TGTGCCAGCAGTTACTCCGAGGGTAATTCACCCCTCCACTTT
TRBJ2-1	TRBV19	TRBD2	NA	CASRRGLADTYNEQFF	TGTGCCAGTAGGAGGGGACTAGCGGATACCTACAATGAGCAGTTCTTC
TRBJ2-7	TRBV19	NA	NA	CASSIGQGGYEQYF	TGTGCCAGTAGTATCGGCCAGGGGGGATACGAGCAGTACTTC
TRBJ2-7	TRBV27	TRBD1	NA	CASSGTGGPYEQYF	TGTGCCAGCTCCGGGACAGGGGGCCCCTACGAGCAGTACTTC
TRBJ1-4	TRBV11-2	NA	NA	CASSLVRGKLFF	TGTGCCAGCAGCTTAGTACGAGGAAAACTGTTTTTT
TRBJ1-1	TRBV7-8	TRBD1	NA	CASRLGTGMTEAFF	TGTGCCAGCAGACTCGGGACAGGGATGACTGAAGCTTTCTTT
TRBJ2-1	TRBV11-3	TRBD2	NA	CASSLGRSGSGNEQFF	TGTGCCAGCAGCTTAGGTCGGAGCGGGAGTGGGAATGAGCAGTTCTTC